The clone carrying this T cell receptor beta chain was found a few times. Its target is unknown. The data are from a study of T-cell reconstitution after alpha-beta-depleted transplantation in children. For TCRbeta, the library was prepared with unique molecular identifiers. MiXCR was run by TCRdb on the PCR reads, yielding one entry per CDR3 protein. The table lists 250,000 to 400,000 distinct CDR3 sequences, 20% to 30% of them singletons. The V gene end was trimmed by 5 bases and the J gene end by 1 base; junction bases not matched to a gene: 8. This CDR3 is 17 amino acids long. CDR1 PRHDT and CDR2 FYEKMQ come from the germline V gene (reference sequence). General study points: A year post-transplant, T-cell counts and diversity derived mostly from newly produced T cells. Several hundred rapidly expanded clones from non-depleted graft cells reportedly supplied alpha-beta T cells about two months post-transplant. Several patients had high TCRbeta diversity at day 60; it came from surviving recipient T cells and thymic progenitors.

This TCR derives from a male patient aged 10 to 17 who had a stem cell transplant for acute lymphoblastic leukemia, so the T cells may come from the graft donor. This chain connects TRBV13 to TRBJ2-3, with 11 positions matching TRBD2. Source: PBMCs, mostly from graft donor cells, taken 180 days after TCRalphabeta/CD19-depleted stem cell transplant. The CDR3 is CASSPLLAGEGTDTQYF. Written as DNA, the CDR3 is TGTGCCAGCAGCCCCTTACTAGCGGGAGAGGGCACAGATACGCAGTATTTT.